These 15 T cell receptor beta chains share one sample of origin, sequenced in a study of control samples from healthy donors and cancer patients. The data were produced by immunoSEQ multiplex PCR, yet TCRdb's version contains in-frame clones alone and is incomplete. The table records under 450,000 clones, more than 80% of them present only once. The sequenced sample was PBMCs. These receptors came from a man in his forties or fifties with head and neck cancer.

This clone was found once. The chain recombines TRBV5-5 with TRBJ1-2, with 12 positions matching TRBD1. Germline values: CDR1 SGHKS, CDR2 YYEKEE (reference sequence). Losses at the gene ends were 0 bases for V and 2 bases for J; bases not matched to a gene: 14. This CDR3 contains 20 residues. CDR3 sequence: CASSLDPAGGQGARNYGYTF. The CDR3 nucleotides read TGTGCCAGCAGCTTGGACCCCGCCGGGGGACAGGGGGCGCGAAACTATGGCTACACCTTC.

This clone was seen once. V and J are TRBV28 and TRBJ1-3, with 10 bases identical to TRBD1. Germline loops: CDR1 MDHEN, CDR2 SYDVKM. This CDR3 is built from 17 residues. The V and J ends lost 5 bases and 5 bases, in that order; junction bases with no gene match: 12. The CDR3, as DNA: TGTGCCAGCAGTGTCTCCGGGACAGGGGAACGAAGAAACACCATATATTTT. Protein sequence: CASSVSGTGERRNTIYF.

The V and J genes are TRBV7-9 and TRBJ2-7; D remains ambiguous. V lost 2 bases to trimming and J lost 6 bases, with 14 bases between them. CDR1 is SEHNR, CDR2 FQNEAQ, per germline (reference sequence). The CDR3 is 14 residues long. CDR3 DNA sequence: TGTGCCAGCAGCTTATTAGGTGGGCCGGGCGAGCAGTACTTC. Its translation: CASSLLGGPGEQYF. Full variable domain (remainder filled in from reference TRBV7-9 and TRBJ2-7): DTGVSQNPRHKITKRGQNVTFRCDPISEHNRLYWYRQTLGQGPEFLTYFQNEAQLEKSRLLSDRFSAERPKGSFSTLEIQRTEQGDSAMYLCASSLLGGPGEQYFGPGTRLTVT.

This chain uses TRBV3-1 (or the pseudogene TRBV3-2) with TRBJ1-1; the D is unclear. Germline V gene data show CDR1 as LGHDT and CDR2 as YNNKEL (reference sequence). The CDR3 spans 13 residues. V gave up 4 bases and J gave up 4 bases, with 10 bases separating them. CDR3 loop: CASSLSGTTEAFF. The DNA of the CDR3 is TGTGCCAGCAGCCTATCTGGCACCACTGAAGCTTTCTTT.

V is TRBV9 and J is TRBJ2-3, with unresolved D. The CDR3 loop spans 16 amino acids. V shed 0 bases and J shed 0 bases, with 11 bases lying between them. Per the germline V gene, CDR1 is SGDLS and CDR2 is YYNGEE. In DNA, the CDR3 is TGTGCCAGCAGCGTAGTCCCGGCGGTCAGCACAGATACGCAGTATTTT. Translation: CASSVVPAVSTDTQYF.

The V and J genes are TRBV5-1 and TRBJ2-5, with 10 bases that match TRBD2. V shed 3 bases, J shed 5 bases, and the junction held 4 bases outside the gene matches. The CDR3 is 14 residues long. The germline V gene encodes CDR1 SGHRS and CDR2 YFSETQ. The CDR3 here is CASSSGLAVETQYF. CDR3 sequence (DNA): TGCGCCAGCAGCTCAGGACTAGCGGTTGAGACCCAGTACTTC.

The chain carries TRBV27 and TRBJ1-4; a weak D match, TRBD1 (5 bases). Germline V gives CDR1 MNHEY, CDR2 SMNVEV (reference sequence). Trimming removed 6 bases at V and 11 bases at J, with 10 bases between. The CDR3 loop spans 11 amino acids. CDR3 DNA: TGTGCCAGCAGCCGGGGGGGGAAACTGTTTTTT. This codes for CASSRGGKLFF.

This chain uses TRBV25-1 with TRBJ1-1, with D possibly matching TRBD1 (6 bases). The germline CDR1 and CDR2 sequences are MGHDK and SYGVNS. The CDR3 consists of 14 residues. Trimming pared 6 bases from V and 1 base from J, leaving 12 bases between. The DNA of the CDR3 is TGTGCCAGCAGGGAGGGGGGCCCGAACACTGAAGCTTTCTTT. Translation gives CASREGGPNTEAFF.

In its sample, this clone was seen a few times. The J gene is TRBJ2-7, the V gene TRBV6-5, with D perhaps matching TRBD1 (6 bases). Trimming stripped 7 bases from V and 0 bases from J, with 7 bases between. CDR1 and CDR2 from the germline V gene are MNHEY and SVGAGI. The CDR3 consists of 12 residues. The DNA for the CDR3 is TGTGCCAGCACAGGGGACTCCTACGAGCAGTACTTC. Its translation: CASTGDSYEQYF.

The genes are TRBV30 and TRBJ2-1, with D possibly being TRBD2 (5 bases). The CDR3 sequence is 15 residues long. Trimming took off 1 base at V and 6 bases at J, with 16 bases between the two ends. The germline CDR1 and CDR2 sequences are GTSNPN and SVGIG (reference sequence). The CDR3 loop is CAWSEASLGINEQFF. In nucleotides, the CDR3 is TGTGCCTGGAGTGAGGCTAGCTTAGGGATCAATGAGCAGTTCTTC.

The V call is TRBV27, the J call TRBJ2-6; weak D call: TRBD1 (5 bases). V lost 5 bases and J lost 0, with 8 bases in between. Germline lookup yields CDR1 MNHEY and CDR2 SMNVEV (reference sequence). This CDR3 has 15 residues. The CDR3 here is CASSPGISGANVLTF. The CDR3 nucleotides are TGTGCCAGCAGTCCAGGGATCTCTGGGGCCAACGTCCTGACTTTC.

The chain recombines TRBV5-1 with TRBJ2-7, with 9 bases lining up with TRBD1. Trimming took 0 bases from V and 7 from J; bases not matched to a gene: 5. This CDR3 contains 14 residues. Germline V CDR1 and CDR2: SGHRS, YFSETQ. For the CDR3, the DNA is TGCGCCAGCAGCTTGGTACAGGGGGCAGGGGAGCAGTACTTC. This gives the protein CASSLVQGAGEQYF.

The V gene is TRBV19, the J gene TRBJ2-1; the D gene could be TRBD1 or TRBD2 (6 bases each). CDR1 is LNHDA and CDR2 is SQIVND in the germline V gene (reference sequence). The CDR3 is 16 residues long. Between the trimmed V and J ends, which lost 5 bases and 5 bases, there was a span of 19 bases. CDR3 residues: CASSGTQGWQDNEQFF. The CDR3 region has the DNA TGTGCCAGTAGTGGGACTCAGGGGTGGCAGGACAATGAGCAGTTCTTC.

V is TRBV6-5 and J is TRBJ2-7; D not certain. Germline CDR1 and CDR2: MNHEY and SVGAGI. Trimming removed 0 bases from V and 2 bases from J, with 5 bases in between. The CDR3 extends over 13 amino acids. CDR3 nucleotides: TGTGCCAGCAGTTACTCGTCCCCCTACGAGCAGTACTTC. It encodes CASSYSSPYEQYF.

The V gene is TRBV7-9, the J gene TRBJ1-3; tentatively, D is TRBD1 (6 bases). The CDR3 has 14 amino acids. In germline, CDR1 is SEHNR, CDR2 FQNEAQ (reference sequence). Trimming shortened V by 5 bases and J by 2 bases, and 10 bases separated the two germline ends. The CDR3 DNA follows: TGTGCCAGCAGCCAAGGGGGAACTGGAAACACCATATATTTT. Translation gives CASSQGGTGNTIYF.